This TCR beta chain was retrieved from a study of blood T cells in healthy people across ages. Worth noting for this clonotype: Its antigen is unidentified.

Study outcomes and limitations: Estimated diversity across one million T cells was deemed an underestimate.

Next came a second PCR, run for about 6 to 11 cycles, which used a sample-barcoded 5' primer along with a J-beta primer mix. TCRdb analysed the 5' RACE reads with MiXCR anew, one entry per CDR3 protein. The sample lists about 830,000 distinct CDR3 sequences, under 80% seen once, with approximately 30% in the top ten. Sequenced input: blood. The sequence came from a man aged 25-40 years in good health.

The CDR3, as DNA: TGCAGTGTAAGTGGGGTCAACTCCTACAATGAGCAGTTCTTC. It codes for CSVSGVNSYNEQFF. The chain carries TRBV20-1 and TRBJ2-1; D is unclear. Germline CDR1 DFQATT, CDR2 SNEGSKA (reference sequence). V was pared by 7 bases and J by 0 bases, with 13 bases between. This CDR3 region has 14 residues.